These 3 T cell receptor beta chains share one sample of origin, sequenced in a study of T cells in Graves' hyperthyroidism and ophthalmopathy. Amplification of TCR beta CDR3 regions used RNA as the template. TCR CDR3 regions were first amplified by RT-PCR with HTBI primers. Each CDR3 protein is one row after TCRdb ran MiXCR on the multiplex PCR reads. The table lists 480,000 or so distinct CDR3 sequences, about 46% of them singletons, with 44% in the top ten. The sequenced sample consisted of peripheral blood or thyroid tissue (not recorded which). These TCRs come from an adult woman with Graves' disease, either hyperthyroidism or ophthalmopathy (not recorded which).

The DNA of the CDR3 is TGTGCCAGCAGGGCACAGGGAGACGGCTACACCTTC. This translates into CASRAQGDGYTF. The J gene is TRBJ1-2, the V gene TRBV2; possible D gene TRBD1, 6 bases. The germline V gene has CDR1 SNHLY and CDR2 FYNNEI. V was shortened by 6 bases and J by 8 bases, with 13 bases between the two germline ends. The CDR3 covers 12 residues.

The J gene is TRBJ2-3, the V gene TRBV7-2; 10 bases agree with TRBD2. V lost 7 bases, J lost 5 bases, and 6 bases stayed unmatched. This CDR3 has 14 amino acids. Per germline, CDR1 SGHTA and CDR2 FQGNSA. CDR3 sequence (DNA): TGTGCCAGCAAGAGCGGGAGGGCCGGAGATACGCAGTATTTT. This encodes CASKSGRAGDTQYF.

On this clonotype: One end of the junction varies from germline; a read error may be responsible. V is TRBV2 and J is TRBJ2-5, with 8 bases identical to TRBD1. In germline, CDR1 is SNHLY, CDR2 FYNNEI. The CDR3 covers 13 residues. CDR3 loop: CASSAGQGATQHF. Written as DNA, the CDR3 is TGTGCCAGCAGTGCAGGTCAGGGGGCGACCCAGCACTTC.